What follows are 21 T cell receptor beta chains derived from one specimen sequenced in a study of identical twins. TCRdb recomputed calls from the 5' RACE reads with MiXCR, one row per CDR3 protein. The table includes 400,000 to 500,000 distinct CDR3 sequences, about 18% detected once. The specimen sequenced was naive T cells sorted from blood. These TCRs come from a man aged 45-65 years in good health.

This clonotype was detected ten times or more. The rearrangement joins TRBV5-6 to TRBJ2-5; D is ambiguous. Germline loops: CDR1 SGHDT, CDR2 YYEEEE. The CDR3 is 13 amino acids. Trimming took off 3 bases at V and 2 bases at J, with 8 bases between the two ends. Here the CDR3 reads CASSSQNQETQYF. CDR3 DNA sequence: TGTGCCAGCAGCTCTCAAAATCAAGAGACCCAGTACTTC. Complete variable domain (other parts from reference TRBV5-6 and TRBJ2-5): DAGVTQSPTHLIKTRGQQVTLRCSPKSGHDTVSWYQQALGQGPQFIFQYYEEEERQRGNFPDRFSGHQFPNYSSELNVNALLLGDSALYLCASSSQNQETQYFGPGTRLLVL.

This clonotype was counted ten times or more. CDR3 coding DNA: TGCGCCAGCAGCCAAGAGGTGGTAGCGGGCAGCCTTGACGGGGCCGGGGAGCTGTTTTTT. Its translation is CASSQEVVAGSLDGAGELFF. This chain links TRBV4-3 with TRBJ2-2; 7 nucleotides align to TRBD2. The CDR3 runs 20 residues. Germline loops: CDR1 LGHNA, CDR2 YSLEER. V dropped 0 bases and J dropped 6; count of bases not matched to a gene: 19.

This clonotype was observed at least ten times. V and J are TRBV20-1 and TRBJ2-4; 13 nucleotides match TRBD2. This CDR3 is 15 amino acids long. Germline loops: CDR1 DFQATT, CDR2 SNEGSKA (reference sequence). J lost 4 bases, V lost 6 bases, and 6 bases had no gene match. CDR3 DNA sequence: TGCAGTGCGAAGACTAGCGGGGGGCCTAAAAACATTCAGTACTTC. Its translation is CSAKTSGGPKNIQYF.

This clonotype was found a few times. The chain couples TRBV25-1 to TRBJ2-6; 9 nucleotides match TRBD2. Germline CDR1 is MGHDK and CDR2 is SYGVNS. Unmatched junction bases numbered 9, after V lost 0 bases and J lost 0 bases. This CDR3 has 20 amino acids. The CDR3 is CASSEYLAGVGSSGANVLTF. CDR3 DNA: TGTGCCAGCAGTGAATACTTAGCGGGGGTGGGCTCCTCTGGGGCCAACGTCCTGACTTTC.

The chain has TRBV27 and TRBJ1-6; D is unclear. The CDR3 is made up of 15 amino acids. The germline V gene encodes CDR1 MNHEY and CDR2 SMNVEV (reference sequence). V shed 5 bases and J shed 6 bases, with 14 bases lying between them. Written as DNA, the CDR3 is TGTGCCAGCAGTCTGACGGGAAACTCTAATTCACCCCTCCACTTT. This translates into CASSLTGNSNSPLHF.

In this sample, this clonotype turned up many times. The chain employs TRBV20-1 and TRBJ1-3; D remains ambiguous. Germline V gene lookup returns CDR1 DFQATT and CDR2 SNEGSKA (reference sequence). This CDR3 is built from 14 residues. The V end was cut by 0 bases, the J end by 4 bases, with 10 bases between. This CDR3 reads CSAREARKGNTIYF. CDR3 bases: TGCAGTGCTAGAGAGGCCAGAAAGGGAAACACCATATATTTT.

V gene TRBV7-9 combines with J gene TRBJ2-5, with 9 bases aligning to TRBD1. This CDR3 spans 14 amino acids. The V and J ends lost 3 bases and 5 bases, in that order; junction bases with no gene match: 4. CDR1 is SEHNR and CDR2 is FQNEAQ in the germline V gene (reference sequence). The CDR3 coding sequence is TGTGCCAGCAGCTTTACAGGGGGCGGGGAGACCCAGTACTTC. It is translated as CASSFTGGGETQYF.

V and J are TRBV15 and TRBJ1-5; D gene unclear. Trimming shortened V by 3 bases and J by 4 bases, and 16 bases separated the two germline ends. Germline values: CDR1 LNHNV, CDR2 YYDKDF (reference sequence). This CDR3 is built from 16 residues. The CDR3 loop is CATSSGSQVVNQPQHF. The CDR3 bases are TGTGCCACCAGCAGCGGGAGTCAGGTTGTGAATCAGCCCCAGCATTTT.

V and J are TRBV9 and TRBJ2-7; no definite D call. The CDR3 runs 13 residues. V dropped 4 bases and J dropped 4 bases, with 12 bases sitting between them. Germline CDR1 is SGDLS and CDR2 is YYNGEE. The CDR3 DNA follows: TGTGCCAGCAGCCGGGTTGAATGGTACGAGCAGTACTTC. Its protein is CASSRVEWYEQYF.

In this sample, this clonotype turned up many times. CDR3 in amino acids: CSASRDRGFF. The CDR3 nucleotides are TGCAGTGCTAGCCGGGACAGGGGGTTCTTC. The rearrangement links TRBV20-1 to TRBJ2-1; TRBD1 agrees at 10 bases. This CDR3 is built from 10 residues. The V gene end was trimmed by 3 bases and the J gene end by 15 bases; junction bases not matched to a gene: 2. CDR1 and CDR2 (germline): DFQATT, SNEGSKA (reference sequence).

In this sample, this clonotype turned up many times. The CDR3 DNA reads TGTGCCAGCAGCCACGGAGAGACCCAGTACTTC. Encoded protein: CASSHGETQYF. The rearrangement links TRBV11-2 to TRBJ2-5, with D uncertain. In germline, CDR1 is SGHAT, CDR2 FQNNGV. The CDR3 contains 11 residues. V lost 5 bases, J lost 4 bases, and 5 bases lay in between.

This clonotype was detected ten times or more. The rearrangement joins TRBV30 to TRBJ1-1; D not certain. Trimming pared 7 bases from V and 1 base from J, leaving 7 bases between. The CDR3 sequence is 11 residues long. Germline V CDR1 and CDR2: GTSNPN, SVGIG (reference sequence). The CDR3 spells CAYSRNTEAFF. In DNA, the CDR3 is TGTGCCTACTCGAGGAACACTGAAGCTTTCTTT.

This clonotype was found many times. The chain couples TRBV6-2 or TRBV6-3 to TRBJ2-1, with D hard to call. The V gene's germline CDR1 is MNHEY and CDR2 SVGEGT. Trimming stripped 2 bases from V and 5 bases from J, with 4 bases between. This CDR3 has 12 amino acids. The CDR3 region is CASSYGHNEQFF. CDR3 DNA: TGTGCCAGCAGTTACGGACACAATGAGCAGTTCTTC.

The chain uses TRBV3-1 and TRBJ1-1; no firm D call. Germline V CDR1 and CDR2: LGHDT, YNNKEL (reference sequence). V was clipped by 1 base and J by 11 bases, with 11 bases between them. The CDR3 spans 12 residues. The CDR3 DNA reads as TGTGCCAGCAGCCAAGGACGGGCTGGCGCTTTCTTT. Translation gives CASSQGRAGAFF.

J is TRBJ2-3 and V is TRBV20-1, with 13 bases identical to TRBD2. The CDR3 is 16 residues long. Germline CDR1 is DFQATT and CDR2 is SNEGSKA (reference sequence). J was trimmed by 4 bases and V by 2 bases; bases with no gene match: 6. As DNA, the CDR3 is TGCAGTGCTAGATCCGGGACTAGCGGGAAGGCAGATACGCAGTATTTT. Its protein is CSARSGTSGKADTQYF.

This clonotype has more than one count but fewer than ten. This chain connects TRBV28 to TRBJ2-7, with 14 nucleotides matching TRBD2. The V segment lost 5 bases and the J segment 13 bases; nucleotides outside the gene matches: 7. This CDR3 is built from 13 residues. The germline CDR1 and CDR2 sequences are MDHEN and SYDVKM. Here the CDR3 reads CASSAGTSGRPYF. The CDR3 nucleotides read TGTGCCAGCAGTGCCGGGACTAGCGGGAGACCTTACTTC.

This clonotype has ten or more counts. The chain joins TRBV20-1 to TRBJ1-1; the D is unclear. Trimming stripped 2 bases from V and 5 bases from J, with 15 bases between. Germline V lookup: CDR1 DFQATT, CDR2 SNEGSKA (reference sequence). This CDR3 has 14 residues. The CDR3 protein is CSARSSGFGTEAFF. The DNA of the CDR3 is TGCAGTGCTAGAAGTTCCGGGTTCGGGACTGAAGCTTTCTTT.

This clonotype was detected a few times. The chain carries TRBV20-1 and TRBJ2-3, with 8 bases lining up with TRBD2. J lost 4 bases, V lost 5 bases, and 14 bases had no gene match. From germline, CDR1 is DFQATT and CDR2 SNEGSKA (reference sequence). The CDR3 covers 16 residues. The CDR3: CSAPATGGLLADTQYF. In nucleotides, the CDR3 is TGCAGTGCTCCAGCTACGGGAGGGCTTTTGGCAGATACGCAGTATTTT.

This clonotype was recorded at least ten times. The chain's CDR3 is CASSMLRGLGANVLTF. The CDR3 nucleotides are TGTGCCAGTAGTATGTTGAGGGGCCTGGGCGCCAACGTCCTGACTTTC. The chain employs TRBV19 and TRBJ2-6; TRBD1 or TRBD2 may be the D gene (5 bases each). This CDR3 is built from 16 residues. In germline, CDR1 is LNHDA, CDR2 SQIVND (reference sequence). V shed 3 bases and J shed 7 bases, with 16 bases lying between them.

This chain links TRBV29-1 with TRBJ1-1; 11 bases map to TRBD1. Trimming removed 7 bases from V and 5 bases from J; junction bases left unmatched: 9. This CDR3 spans 14 amino acids. Germline V gene data show CDR1 as SQVTM and CDR2 as ANQGSEA. The CDR3 is CSARDRGTWTEAFF. The CDR3 DNA reads TGCAGCGCCAGGGACAGGGGGACGTGGACTGAAGCTTTCTTT.

There are many counts of this clonotype. The chain joins TRBV20-1 to TRBJ2-3; D perhaps matches TRBD2 (5 bases). The CDR3 runs 16 residues. Germline V lookup: CDR1 DFQATT, CDR2 SNEGSKA (reference sequence). Trimming cost V 3 bases and J 1 base, with 17 bases left between them. This CDR3 is CSARSVASWGTDTQYF. CDR3 in DNA: TGCAGTGCTAGGTCTGTTGCTAGCTGGGGCACAGATACGCAGTATTTT.